These 15 T cell receptor beta chains share one sample of origin, sequenced in a study of breast tumors, draining lymph nodes, adjacent tissues. Axillary draining lymph nodes of breast cancer patients supplied the node samples. TCRdb used MiXCR to reprocess the multiplex PCR reads, holding one entry per CDR3 protein. The sample records approximately 200,000 distinct CDR3 sequences, 25% to 40% being singletons. The sample consisted of axillary lymph node tissue. These receptors came from a female donor with breast cancer. Some clones in this sample may be carry-over from other donors' samples.

Many counts were recorded for this clonotype. The V and J genes are TRBV15 and TRBJ2-3; a weak D match, TRBD2 (6 bases). Germline values: CDR1 LNHNV, CDR2 YYDKDF (reference sequence). This CDR3 is 14 amino acids long. Trimming shortened V by 4 bases and J by 2 bases, and 10 bases separated the two germline ends. This CDR3 reads CATSTGVDTDTQYF. The CDR3 bases are TGTGCCACCAGCACGGGGGTGGACACAGATACGCAGTATTTT.

This clonotype has ten or more counts. The chain uses TRBV12-3 or TRBV12-4 and TRBJ2-7; D remains ambiguous. CDR3 length equals 15 residues. V lost 2 bases, J lost 2 bases, and 13 bases lay in between. Here the CDR3 DNA reads TGTGCCAGCAGTTTATCCTCGCTAGGCACCTACGAGCAGTACTTC. Protein: CASSLSSLGTYEQYF.

Ten or more counts support this clonotype. This rearrangement joins TRBV20-1 to TRBJ1-5; 7 bases agree with TRBD1. From germline, CDR1 is DFQATT and CDR2 SNEGSKA (reference sequence). The V gene end was trimmed by 5 bases and the J gene end by 5 bases; junction bases not matched to a gene: 6. The CDR3 length is 13 residues. CDR3 coding DNA: TGCAGTGCTTTGAACAGGGGTGATCAGCCCCAGCATTTT. Its protein is CSALNRGDQPQHF.

The table lists this clonotype with a few counts. This clone may be a read error of a much larger clone one base away. The chain couples TRBV7-2 to TRBJ2-6, with D maybe TRBD1 (6 bases). The CDR3 is 15 amino acids. Germline V gives CDR1 SGHTA, CDR2 FQGNSA. In nucleotides, the CDR3 is TGTGCCAGCAGCCTGACAGGCTCTGGGGCCAACGTCCTGCCTTTC. This translates into CASSLTGSGANVLPF.

The chain carries TRBV19 and TRBJ1-6; TRBD1 might be the D (6 bases). Trimming cost V 7 bases and J 7 bases, with 11 bases left between them. CDR1 and CDR2 (germline): LNHDA, SQIVND (reference sequence). The CDR3 extends over 13 amino acids. As DNA, the CDR3 is TGTGCCAGTAAGGACAGACCCAATTCACCCCTCCACTTT. Translation gives CASKDRPNSPLHF.

This clonotype has ten or more counts. The V call is TRBV2, the J call TRBJ2-5; D is undetermined. Germline CDR1 and CDR2: SNHLY and FYNNEI. Between the trimmed V and J ends, which lost 1 base and 3 bases, there was a span of 6 bases. There are 13 residues in the CDR3. CDR3 amino acids: CASSEGGEETQYF. The CDR3 DNA is TGTGCCAGCAGTGAAGGTGGAGAAGAGACCCAGTACTTC.

This clonotype was seen at least ten times. The chain joins TRBV7-3 to TRBJ2-2; 14 bases map to TRBD2. This CDR3 spans 17 amino acids. Germline V lookup: CDR1 SGHTA, CDR2 FQGTGA. J gave up 5 bases and V 2 bases, and 4 bases lay outside the gene matches. DNA for the CDR3: TGTGCCAGCAGCTTAGACGGGACTAGCGGGAGAACCGGGGAGCTGTTTTTT. Translating gives CASSLDGTSGRTGELFF.

This clonotype was seen at least ten times. V is TRBV10-3 and J is TRBJ2-5; no definite D call. Germline V gene data show CDR1 as ENHRY and CDR2 as SYGVKD. The CDR3 has 13 residues. V was clipped by 3 bases and J by 1 base, with 6 bases between them. The CDR3 DNA reads as TGTGCCATCAGTGAAGTCATCCAAGAGACCCAGTACTTC. It yields the protein CAISEVIQETQYF.

The chain is built from TRBV7-8 and TRBJ2-3; 8 bases map to TRBD2. Germline CDR1 and CDR2: SGHVS and FQNEAQ. Losses at the gene ends were 4 bases for V and 5 bases for J; bases not matched to a gene: 5. This CDR3 region has 14 residues. The CDR3 spells CASSSVGLGDTQYF. DNA for the CDR3: TGTGCCAGCAGCTCCGTGGGACTAGGAGATACGCAGTATTTT.

With respect to this clonotype: One base away lies a much larger clone, so this may be a sequencing read error. The chain carries TRBV7-7 and TRBJ2-5; 14 positions match TRBD2. Germline values: CDR1 SSHAT, CDR2 FNYEAQ (reference sequence). The CDR3 sequence is 17 residues long. CDR3 DNA sequence: TGTGCTAGCAGCATCGGCGGACTAGCGGGAGGTGGGGAGCCCCAGTACTTC. Translation gives CASSIGGLAGGGEPQYF.

Regarding this clonotype: Since a much larger clone is just one base distant, this may be a read error. The J gene is TRBJ1-2, the V gene TRBV11-2; possible D gene TRBD1, 5 bases. In germline, CDR1 is SGHAT, CDR2 FQNNGV. The CDR3 is 14 amino acids. V lost 0 bases, J lost 4 bases, and 9 bases lay in between. The CDR3 sequence: CASSLDPRAYGYTF. CDR3 DNA: TGTGCCAGCAGCTTAGATCCCAGGGCCTATGGCTACACCTTC.

The chain employs TRBV2 and TRBJ1-4; no reliable D call. V was shortened by 8 bases and J by 8 bases, with 15 bases between the two germline ends. Per germline, CDR1 SNHLY and CDR2 FYNNEI. The CDR3 contains 13 residues. The CDR3 region has the DNA TGTGCCAGCTTAGATGCAGTGAGGGAAAAACTGTTTTTT. It is translated as CASLDAVREKLFF.

The CDR3 DNA follows: TGTGCCAGCAGCTTGACAGGGGGATTTAGCGAAAAACTGTTTTTT. The encoded protein is CASSLTGGFSEKLFF. The rearrangement joins TRBV7-9 to TRBJ1-4, with 9 bases fitting TRBD1. Germline V gene data show CDR1 as SEHNR and CDR2 as FQNEAQ (reference sequence). Trimming removed 3 bases from V and 8 bases from J; junction bases left unmatched: 7. The CDR3 consists of 15 residues.

This clonotype was picked up many times. The chain recombines TRBV20-1 with TRBJ1-2; a weak D match, TRBD1 (6 bases). The CDR3 spans 15 residues. The ends were cut back, 2 bases at V and 7 bases at J, with 20 bases in the middle. Germline V gene data show CDR1 as DFQATT and CDR2 as SNEGSKA (reference sequence). The CDR3 DNA reads as TGCAGTGCTAGATCCTCCCGGGACACCGCAGGTGGCTACACCTTC. Amino acids: CSARSSRDTAGGYTF.

In regard to this clonotype: A much larger clone is a single base away; this may be a read error. This rearrangement joins TRBV7-8 to TRBJ2-2; tentatively, D is TRBD2 (6 bases). The V end lost 4 bases, the J end lost 2 bases, and 11 bases lay between the germline ends. In germline, CDR1 is SGHVS, CDR2 FQNEAQ. The CDR3 totals 15 residues. The CDR3: CASSYLAINTGELFF. CDR3 in DNA: TGTGCCAGCAGCTACCTAGCGATCAACACCGGGGAGCTGTTTTTT.